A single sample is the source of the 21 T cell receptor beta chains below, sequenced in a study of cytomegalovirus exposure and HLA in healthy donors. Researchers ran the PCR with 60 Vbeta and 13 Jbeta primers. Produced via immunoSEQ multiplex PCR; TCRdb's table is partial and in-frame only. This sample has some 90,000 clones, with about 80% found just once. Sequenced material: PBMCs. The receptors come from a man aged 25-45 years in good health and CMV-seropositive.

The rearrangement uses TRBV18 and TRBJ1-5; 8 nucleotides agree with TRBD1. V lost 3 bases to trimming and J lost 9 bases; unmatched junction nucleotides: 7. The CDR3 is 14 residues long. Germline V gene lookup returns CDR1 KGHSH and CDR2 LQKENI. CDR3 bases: TGTGCCAGCTCACCGGGGACAGGTTCTCGGCCCCAGCATTTT. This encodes CASSPGTGSRPQHF.

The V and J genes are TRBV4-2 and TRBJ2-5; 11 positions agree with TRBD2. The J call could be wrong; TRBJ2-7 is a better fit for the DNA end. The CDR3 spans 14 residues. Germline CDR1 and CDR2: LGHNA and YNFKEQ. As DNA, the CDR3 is TGTGCCAGCGCGGGACTAGCGGAGTCCTACGAGCAGTACTTC. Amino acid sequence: CASAGLAESYEQYF.

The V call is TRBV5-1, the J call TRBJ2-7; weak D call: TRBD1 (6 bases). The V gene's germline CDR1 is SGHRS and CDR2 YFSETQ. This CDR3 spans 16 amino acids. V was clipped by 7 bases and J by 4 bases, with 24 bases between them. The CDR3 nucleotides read TGCGCCAGCTTTCCGACAGGTGAGGTTCCACGTTACGAGCAGTACGTC. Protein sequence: CASFPTGEVPRYEQYV.

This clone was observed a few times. The CDR3 reads CASSSGGAGANVLTF. The CDR3 DNA reads TGTGCCAGCAGCTCCGGGGGGGCTGGGGCCAACGTCCTGACTTTC. This chain links TRBV28 with TRBJ2-6; 8 bases map to TRBD2. The CDR3 loop spans 15 amino acids. Unmatched junction bases numbered 3, after V lost 6 bases and J lost 2 bases. Germline-derived CDR1 and CDR2 are MDHEN and SYDVKM.

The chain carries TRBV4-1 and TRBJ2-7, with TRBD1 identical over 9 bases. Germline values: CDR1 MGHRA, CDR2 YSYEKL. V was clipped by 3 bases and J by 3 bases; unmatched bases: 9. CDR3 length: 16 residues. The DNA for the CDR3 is TGCGCCAGCAGCCACCGGGGACAGGGACAAGTCTACGAGCAGTACTTC. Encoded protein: CASSHRGQGQVYEQYF.

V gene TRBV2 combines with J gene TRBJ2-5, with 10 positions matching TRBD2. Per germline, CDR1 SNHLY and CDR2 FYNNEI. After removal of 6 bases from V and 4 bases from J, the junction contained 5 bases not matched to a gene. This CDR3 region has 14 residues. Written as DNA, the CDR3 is TGTGCCAGCAGAGCTGGGACTAGCGCAGAGACCCAGTACTTC. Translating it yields CASRAGTSAETQYF.

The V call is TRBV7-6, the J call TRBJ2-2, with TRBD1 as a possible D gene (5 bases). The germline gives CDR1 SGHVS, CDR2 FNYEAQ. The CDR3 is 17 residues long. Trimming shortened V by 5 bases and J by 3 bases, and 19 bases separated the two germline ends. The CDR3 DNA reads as TGTGCCAGCAGCAAAAGGGCAGGGCAAAGGGACACCGGGGAGCTGTTTTTT. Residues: CASSKRAGQRDTGELFF.

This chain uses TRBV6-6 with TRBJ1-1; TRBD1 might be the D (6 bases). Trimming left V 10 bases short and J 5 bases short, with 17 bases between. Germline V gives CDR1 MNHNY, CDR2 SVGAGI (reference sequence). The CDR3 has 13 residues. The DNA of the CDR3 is TGTGCCACCGCGAGGGGGAGAGGAACTGAAGCTTTCTTT. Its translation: CATARGRGTEAFF.

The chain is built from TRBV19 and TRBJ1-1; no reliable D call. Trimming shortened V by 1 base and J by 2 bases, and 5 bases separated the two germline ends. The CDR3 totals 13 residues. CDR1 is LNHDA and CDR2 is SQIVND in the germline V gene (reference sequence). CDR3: CASSIGVNTEAFF. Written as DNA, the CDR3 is TGTGCCAGTAGTATAGGAGTTAACACTGAAGCTTTCTTT.

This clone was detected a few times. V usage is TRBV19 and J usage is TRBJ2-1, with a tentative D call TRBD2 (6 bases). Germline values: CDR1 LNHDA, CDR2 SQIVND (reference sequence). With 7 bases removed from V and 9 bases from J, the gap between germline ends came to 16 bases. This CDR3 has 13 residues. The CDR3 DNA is TGTGCCAGTACCCTATCGCAGGGAGGTGAGCAGTTCTTC. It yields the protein CASTLSQGGEQFF. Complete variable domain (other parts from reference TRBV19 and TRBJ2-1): DGGITQSPKYLFRKEGQNVTLSCEQNLNHDAMYWYRQDPGQGLRLIYYSQIVNDFQKGDIAEGYSVSREKKESFPLTVTSAQKNPTAFYLCASTLSQGGEQFFGPGTRLTVL.

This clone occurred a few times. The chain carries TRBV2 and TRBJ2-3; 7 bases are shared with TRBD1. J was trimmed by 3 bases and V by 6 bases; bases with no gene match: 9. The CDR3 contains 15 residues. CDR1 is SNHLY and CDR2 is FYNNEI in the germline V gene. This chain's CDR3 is CASRTQGQSTDTQYF. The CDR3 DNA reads TGTGCCAGCAGAACCCAGGGACAGTCAACAGATACGCAGTATTTT.

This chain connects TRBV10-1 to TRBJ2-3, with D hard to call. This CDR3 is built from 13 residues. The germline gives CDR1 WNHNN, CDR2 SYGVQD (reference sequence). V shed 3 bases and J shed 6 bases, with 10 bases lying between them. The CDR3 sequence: CASSDRISDTQYF. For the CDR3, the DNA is TGCGCCAGCAGTGACCGAATTAGTGATACGCAGTATTTT.

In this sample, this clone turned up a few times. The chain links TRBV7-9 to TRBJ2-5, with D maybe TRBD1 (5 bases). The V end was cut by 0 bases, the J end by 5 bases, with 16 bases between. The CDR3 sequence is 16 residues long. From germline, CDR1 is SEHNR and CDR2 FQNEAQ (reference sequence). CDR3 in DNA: TGTGCCAGCAGCTTAGCGGTCGGCCAGGGTCGGGAGACCCAGTACTTC. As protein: CASSLAVGQGRETQYF.

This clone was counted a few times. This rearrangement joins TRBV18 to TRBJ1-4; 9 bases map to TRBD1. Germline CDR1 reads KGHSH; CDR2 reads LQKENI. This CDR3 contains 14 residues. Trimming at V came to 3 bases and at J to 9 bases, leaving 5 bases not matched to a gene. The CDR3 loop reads CASSPGQGGQKLFF. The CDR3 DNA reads TGTGCCAGCTCACCGGGACAGGGAGGTCAAAAACTGTTTTTT.

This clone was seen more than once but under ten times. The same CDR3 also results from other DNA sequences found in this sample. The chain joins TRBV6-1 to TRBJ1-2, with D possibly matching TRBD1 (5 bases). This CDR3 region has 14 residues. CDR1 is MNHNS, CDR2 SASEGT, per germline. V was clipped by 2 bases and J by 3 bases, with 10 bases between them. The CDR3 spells CASSETQGDYGYTF. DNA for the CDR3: TGTGCCAGCAGTGAAACCCAGGGCGACTATGGCTACACCTTC.

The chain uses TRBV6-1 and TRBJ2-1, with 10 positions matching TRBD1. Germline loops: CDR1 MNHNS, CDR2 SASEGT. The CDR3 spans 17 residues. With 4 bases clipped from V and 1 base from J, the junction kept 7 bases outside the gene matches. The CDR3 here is CASSGDRGLRSYNEQFF. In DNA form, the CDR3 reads TGTGCCAGCAGTGGGGACAGGGGCCTTAGGTCCTACAATGAGCAGTTCTTC.

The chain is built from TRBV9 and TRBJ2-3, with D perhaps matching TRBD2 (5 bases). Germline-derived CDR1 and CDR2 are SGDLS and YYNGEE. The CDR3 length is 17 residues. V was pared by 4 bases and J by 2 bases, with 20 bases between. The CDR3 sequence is CASSPATVEGDTDTQYF. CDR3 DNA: TGTGCCAGCAGCCCAGCTACTGTAGAGGGCGACACAGATACGCAGTATTTT.

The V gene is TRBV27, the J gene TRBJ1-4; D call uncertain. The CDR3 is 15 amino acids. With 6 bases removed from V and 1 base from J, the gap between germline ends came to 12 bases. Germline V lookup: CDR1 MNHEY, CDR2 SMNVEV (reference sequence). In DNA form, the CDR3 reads TGTGCCAGCAGCTTCCACGGAGGAACTAATGAAAAACTGTTTTTT. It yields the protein CASSFHGGTNEKLFF.

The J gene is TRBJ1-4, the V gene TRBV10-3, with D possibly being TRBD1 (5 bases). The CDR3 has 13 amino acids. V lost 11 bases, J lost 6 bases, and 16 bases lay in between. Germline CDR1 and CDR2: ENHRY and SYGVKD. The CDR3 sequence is CASCGTLDEKLFF. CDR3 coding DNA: TGTGCCTCCTGCGGGACTCTAGATGAAAAACTGTTTTTT.

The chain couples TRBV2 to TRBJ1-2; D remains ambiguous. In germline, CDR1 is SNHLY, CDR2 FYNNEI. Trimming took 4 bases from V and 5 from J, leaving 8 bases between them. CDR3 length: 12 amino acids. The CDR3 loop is CASSVAVYGYTF. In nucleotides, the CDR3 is TGTGCCAGCAGTGTGGCAGTGTATGGCTACACCTTC.

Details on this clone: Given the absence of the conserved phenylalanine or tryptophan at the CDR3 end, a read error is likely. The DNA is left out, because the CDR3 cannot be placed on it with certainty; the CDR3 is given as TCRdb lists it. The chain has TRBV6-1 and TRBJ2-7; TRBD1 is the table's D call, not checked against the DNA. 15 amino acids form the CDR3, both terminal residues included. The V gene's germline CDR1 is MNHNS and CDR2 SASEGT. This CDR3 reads CASSLSGDNPSFILI.